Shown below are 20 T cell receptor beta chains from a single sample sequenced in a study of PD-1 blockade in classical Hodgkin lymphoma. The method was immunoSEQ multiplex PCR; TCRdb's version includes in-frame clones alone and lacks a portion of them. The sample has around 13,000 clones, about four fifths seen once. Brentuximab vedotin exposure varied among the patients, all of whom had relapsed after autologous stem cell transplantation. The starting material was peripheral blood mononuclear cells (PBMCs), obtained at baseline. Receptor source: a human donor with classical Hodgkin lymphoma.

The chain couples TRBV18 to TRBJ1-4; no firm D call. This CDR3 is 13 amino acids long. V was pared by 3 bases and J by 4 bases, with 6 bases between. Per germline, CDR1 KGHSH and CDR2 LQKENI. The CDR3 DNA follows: TGTGCCAGCTCACCGCCCGGTAATGAAAAACTGTTTTTT. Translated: CASSPPGNEKLFF.

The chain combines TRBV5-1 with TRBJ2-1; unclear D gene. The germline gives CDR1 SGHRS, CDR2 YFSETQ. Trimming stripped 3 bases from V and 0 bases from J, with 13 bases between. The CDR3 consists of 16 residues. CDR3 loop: CASSSPDASSYNEQFF. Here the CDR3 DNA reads TGCGCCAGCAGCTCTCCGGATGCCAGCTCCTACAATGAGCAGTTCTTC.

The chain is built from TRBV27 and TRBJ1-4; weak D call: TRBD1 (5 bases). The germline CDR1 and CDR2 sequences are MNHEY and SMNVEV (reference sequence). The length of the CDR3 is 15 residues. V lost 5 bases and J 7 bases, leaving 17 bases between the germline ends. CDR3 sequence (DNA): TGTGCCAGCAGTGCCTGGGGGGGGGTAGTTGAAAAACTGTTTTTT. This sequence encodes CASSAWGGVVEKLFF.

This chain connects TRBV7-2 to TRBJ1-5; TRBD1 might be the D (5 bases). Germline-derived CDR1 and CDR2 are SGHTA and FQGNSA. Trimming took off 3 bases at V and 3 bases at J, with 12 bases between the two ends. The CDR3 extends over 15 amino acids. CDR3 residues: CASSFDGGANQPQHF. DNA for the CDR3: TGTGCCAGCAGCTTCGACGGGGGAGCCAATCAGCCCCAGCATTTT.

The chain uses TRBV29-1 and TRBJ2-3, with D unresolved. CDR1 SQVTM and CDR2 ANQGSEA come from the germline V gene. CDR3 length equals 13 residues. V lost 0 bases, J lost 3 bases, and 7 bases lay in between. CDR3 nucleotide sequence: TGCAGCGTTGAAGATGGATCTACAGATACGCAGTATTTT. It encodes CSVEDGSTDTQYF.

The CDR3 region has the DNA TGTGCCAGCAGCACGGACAGCCTCTCTGGAAACACCATATATTTT. Translating gives CASSTDSLSGNTIYF. The chain is built from TRBV5-4 and TRBJ1-3; tentative D call: TRBD1 (6 bases). This CDR3 has 15 amino acids. Germline CDR1 SGHNT, CDR2 YYREEE (reference sequence). V was pared by 4 bases and J by 0 bases, with 11 bases between.

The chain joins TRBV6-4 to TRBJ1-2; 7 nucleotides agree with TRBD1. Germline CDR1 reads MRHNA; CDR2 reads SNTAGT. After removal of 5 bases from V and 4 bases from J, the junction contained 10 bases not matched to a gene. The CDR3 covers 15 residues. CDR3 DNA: TGTGCCAGCAGTTTTTCCCAGGGGGTTTCCTATGGCTACACCTTC. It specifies CASSFSQGVSYGYTF.

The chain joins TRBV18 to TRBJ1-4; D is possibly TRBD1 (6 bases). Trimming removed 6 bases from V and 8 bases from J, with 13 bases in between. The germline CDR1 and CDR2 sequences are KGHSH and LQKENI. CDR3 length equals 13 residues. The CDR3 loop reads CASSPGVGEKLFF. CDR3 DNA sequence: TGTGCCAGCTCGCCAGGGGTTGGGGAAAAACTGTTTTTT.

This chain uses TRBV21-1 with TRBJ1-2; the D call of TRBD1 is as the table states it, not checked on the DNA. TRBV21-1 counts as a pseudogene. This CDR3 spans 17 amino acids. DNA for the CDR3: TGTGCCAGCAGCAAAAATGCATCAGGGGGTTTAAACTATGGCTACACCTTC. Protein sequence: CASSKNASGGLNYGYTF.

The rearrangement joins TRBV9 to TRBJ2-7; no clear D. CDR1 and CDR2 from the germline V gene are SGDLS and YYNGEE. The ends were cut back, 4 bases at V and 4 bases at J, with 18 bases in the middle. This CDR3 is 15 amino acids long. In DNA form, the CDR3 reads TGTGCCAGCAGCCCGACCCCTCGGTTATTATACGAGCAGTACTTC. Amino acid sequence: CASSPTPRLLYEQYF.

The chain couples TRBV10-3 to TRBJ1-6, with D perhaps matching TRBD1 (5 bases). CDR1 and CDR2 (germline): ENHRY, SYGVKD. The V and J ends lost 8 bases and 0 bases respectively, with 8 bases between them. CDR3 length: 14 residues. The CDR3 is CAISGVSYNSPLHF. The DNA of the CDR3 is TGTGCCATCTCGGGGGTCTCCTATAATTCACCCCTCCACTTT.

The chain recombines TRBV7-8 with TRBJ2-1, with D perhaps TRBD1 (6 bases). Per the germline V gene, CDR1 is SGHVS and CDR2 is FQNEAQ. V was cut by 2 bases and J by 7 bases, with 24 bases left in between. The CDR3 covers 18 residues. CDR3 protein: CASSLLYGGSRFKNEQFF. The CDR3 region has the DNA TGTGCCAGCAGCTTATTATATGGGGGCAGTAGGTTCAAGAATGAGCAGTTCTTC.

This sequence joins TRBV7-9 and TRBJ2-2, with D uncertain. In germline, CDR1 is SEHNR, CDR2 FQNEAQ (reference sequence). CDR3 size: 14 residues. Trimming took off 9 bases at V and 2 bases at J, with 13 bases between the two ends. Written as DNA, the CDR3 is TGTGCCAGGCACGTGCACGAAAACACCGGGGAGCTGTTTTTT. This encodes CARHVHENTGELFF.

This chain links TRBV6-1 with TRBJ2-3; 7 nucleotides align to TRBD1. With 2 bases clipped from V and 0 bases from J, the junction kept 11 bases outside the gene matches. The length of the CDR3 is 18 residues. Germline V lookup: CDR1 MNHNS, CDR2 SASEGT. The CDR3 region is CASSELKGTADSTDTQYF. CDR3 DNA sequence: TGTGCCAGCAGTGAATTAAAAGGGACAGCCGACAGCACAGATACGCAGTATTTT.

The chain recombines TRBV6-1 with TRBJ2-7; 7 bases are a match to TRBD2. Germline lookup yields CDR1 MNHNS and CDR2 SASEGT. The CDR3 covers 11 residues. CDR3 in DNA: TGTGCGACCGGGACTATCTACGAGCAGTACTTC. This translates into CATGTIYEQYF.

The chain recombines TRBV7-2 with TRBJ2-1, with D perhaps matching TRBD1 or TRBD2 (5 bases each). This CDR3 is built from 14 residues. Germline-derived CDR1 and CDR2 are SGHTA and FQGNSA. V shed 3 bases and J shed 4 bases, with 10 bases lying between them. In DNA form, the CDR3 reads TGTGCCAGCAGCTTGGGGGAGACATACAATGAGCAGTTCTTC. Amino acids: CASSLGETYNEQFF.

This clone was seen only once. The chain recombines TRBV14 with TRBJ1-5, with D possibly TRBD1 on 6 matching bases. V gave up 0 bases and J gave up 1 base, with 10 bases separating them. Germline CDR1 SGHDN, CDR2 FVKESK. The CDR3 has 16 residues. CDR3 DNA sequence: TGTGCCAGCAGCCAAGATGGGAGGGGGAGCAATCAGCCCCAGCATTTT. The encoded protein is CASSQDGRGSNQPQHF.

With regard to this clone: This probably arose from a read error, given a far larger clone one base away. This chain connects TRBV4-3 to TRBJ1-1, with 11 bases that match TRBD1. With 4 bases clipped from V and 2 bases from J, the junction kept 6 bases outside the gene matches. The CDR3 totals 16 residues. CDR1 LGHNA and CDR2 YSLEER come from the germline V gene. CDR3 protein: CASSPGTGGLNTEAFF. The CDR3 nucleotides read TGCGCCAGCAGCCCCGGGACAGGGGGGTTAAACACTGAAGCTTTCTTT.

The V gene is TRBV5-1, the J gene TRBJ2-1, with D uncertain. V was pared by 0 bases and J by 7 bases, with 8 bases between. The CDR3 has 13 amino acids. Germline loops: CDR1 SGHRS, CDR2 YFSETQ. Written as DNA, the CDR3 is TGCGCCAGCAGCTTGGCCGGTCAAAATGAGCAGTTCTTC. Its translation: CASSLAGQNEQFF. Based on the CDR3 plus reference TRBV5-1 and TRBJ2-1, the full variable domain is KAGVTQTPRYLIKTRGQQVTLSCSPISGHRSVSWYQQTPGQGLQFLFEYFSETQRNKGNFPGRFSGRQFSNSRSEMNVSTLELGDSALYLCASSLAGQNEQFFGPGTRLTVL.

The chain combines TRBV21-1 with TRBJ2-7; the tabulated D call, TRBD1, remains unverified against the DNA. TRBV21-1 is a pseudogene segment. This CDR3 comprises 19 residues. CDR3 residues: CASSKSYFTYSGAAYEQYF. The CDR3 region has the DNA TGTGCCAGCAGCAAATCTTATTTTACGTATTCAGGGGCGGCGTACGAGCAGTACTTC.